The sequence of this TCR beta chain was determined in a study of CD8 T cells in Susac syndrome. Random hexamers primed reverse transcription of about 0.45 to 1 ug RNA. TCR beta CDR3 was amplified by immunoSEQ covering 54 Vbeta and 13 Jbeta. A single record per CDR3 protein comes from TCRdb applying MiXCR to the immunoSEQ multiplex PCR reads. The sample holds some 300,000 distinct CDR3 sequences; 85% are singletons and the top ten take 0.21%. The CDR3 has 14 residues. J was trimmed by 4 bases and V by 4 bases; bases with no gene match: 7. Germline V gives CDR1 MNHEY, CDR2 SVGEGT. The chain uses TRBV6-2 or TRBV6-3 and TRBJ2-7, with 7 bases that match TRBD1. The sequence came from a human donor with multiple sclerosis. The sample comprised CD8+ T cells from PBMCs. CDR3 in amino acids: CASSSTGTAYEQYF. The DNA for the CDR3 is TGTGCCAGCAGTTCCACCGGGACAGCTTACGAGCAGTACTTC.